Shown below are 25 T cell receptor beta chains from a single sample sequenced in a study of low-dose radiotherapy and immunotherapy resistance in tumors. cDNA synthesis used a TRAV/TRBV-specific primer set for both chains. A roughly 20-cycle PCR with a constant-region primer and V-primer adapter amplified TCRs. From the reads, TCRdb called clonotypes with MiXCR, one entry per CDR3 protein. Of about 100,000 distinct CDR3 sequences in the sample, less than 25% were seen once. Documented time point: after trial treatment. Noted treatment: LDRT plus nivolumab, ipilimumab, low-dose cyclophosphamide and aspirin (RACIN trial). Sequenced here: PBMCs, sampled after low-dose radiotherapy plus immunotherapy. The source of these receptors is a male donor with prostate cancer.

V is TRBV5-3 and J is TRBJ2-1; a possible D gene is TRBD1 (5 bases). TRBV5-3 counts as an open reading frame of uncertain function. V was trimmed by 8 bases and J by 5 bases, leaving 20 bases between them. The CDR3 sequence is 15 residues long. As DNA, the CDR3 is TGTGCCAGCATTACAGGCAGGGTGTTGGACAATGAGCAGTTCTTC. Translating gives CASITGRVLDNEQFF.

As to this clonotype: The likely explanation is a read error, given a far larger clone one base away. This sequence joins TRBV6-1 and TRBJ2-3, with D possibly matching TRBD1 (5 bases). Germline CDR1 MNHNS, CDR2 SASEGT. V lost 5 bases and J lost 4, with 13 bases in between. The length of the CDR3 is 14 residues. As DNA, the CDR3 is TGTGCCAGCAGTTTAGACTCAGGGTCAGATACGCAGTATTTT. Amino acids: CASSLDSGSDTQYF.

This clonotype was counted at least ten times. The chain has TRBV30 and TRBJ2-7, with TRBD2 identical over 8 bases. The length of the CDR3 is 16 residues. After removal of 0 bases from V and 0 bases from J, the junction contained 7 bases not matched to a gene. Germline loops: CDR1 GTSNPN, CDR2 SVGIG (reference sequence). Here the CDR3 reads CAWSVLRGARSYEQYF. The CDR3 bases are TGTGCCTGGAGTGTATTGCGGGGGGCGCGCTCCTACGAGCAGTACTTC.

This clonotype was seen repeatedly, ten times or more. This chain uses TRBV5-1 with TRBJ2-3; a possible D gene is TRBD1 (6 bases). From germline, CDR1 is SGHRS and CDR2 YFSETQ. This CDR3 has 13 residues. Trimming took off 4 bases at V and 7 bases at J, with 13 bases between the two ends. CDR3 nucleotide sequence: TGCGCCAGCAGCCAACAGGGCCCCCATACGCAGTATTTT. Its protein is CASSQQGPHTQYF. Full variable domain (rest looked up from reference TRBV5-1 and TRBJ2-3): KAGVTQTPRYLIKTRGQQVTLSCSPISGHRSVSWYQQTPGQGLQFLFEYFSETQRNKGNFPGRFSGRQFSNSRSEMNVSTLELGDSALYLCASSQQGPHTQYFGPGTRLTVL.

A note on this clonotype: A read error may be the cause here, since a much bigger clone is one base away. V gene TRBV25-1 combines with J gene TRBJ2-6; perhaps TRBD1 as D (6 bases). Germline values: CDR1 MGHDK, CDR2 SYGVNS. The CDR3 contains 16 residues. The ends were cut back, 11 bases at V and 2 bases at J, with 19 bases in the middle. The CDR3 DNA follows: TGTGCCCACGGGATCCGGACAGCACCTGGGGCCAACGTCCTGACTTTC. Protein product: CAHGIRTAPGANVLTF.

In its sample, this clonotype was seen many times. V and J are TRBV5-1 and TRBJ2-2, with D tentatively TRBD1 (5 bases). The CDR3 consists of 17 residues. Trimming took off 4 bases at V and 0 bases at J, with 16 bases between the two ends. Germline lookup yields CDR1 SGHRS and CDR2 YFSETQ. DNA for the CDR3: TGCGCCAGCAGCGTTGAATCCAGGGCAGCGAACACCGGGGAGCTGTTTTTT. Its protein is CASSVESRAANTGELFF. Full variable domain (missing parts from reference TRBV5-1 and TRBJ2-2): KAGVTQTPRYLIKTRGQQVTLSCSPISGHRSVSWYQQTPGQGLQFLFEYFSETQRNKGNFPGRFSGRQFSNSRSEMNVSTLELGDSALYLCASSVESRAANTGELFFGEGSRLTVL.

Note on this clonotype: A read error may account for a junction end that differs from germline. This chain joins TRBV6-6 and TRBJ1-3; no firm D call. Germline CDR1 MNHNY, CDR2 SVGAGI (reference sequence). This CDR3 spans 15 amino acids. CDR3 region: CAISETSSSGNTIYF. CDR3 nucleotides: TGTGCCATCAGTGAGACATCAAGCTCTGGAAACACCATATATTTT.

This clonotype was seen repeatedly, ten times or more. This chain connects TRBV4-1 to TRBJ2-1, with D perhaps matching TRBD1 (7 bases). V lost 10 bases and J 2 bases, leaving 12 bases between the germline ends. There are 13 residues in the CDR3. Germline lookup yields CDR1 MGHRA and CDR2 YSYEKL. CDR3 region: CATAGQTYNEQFF. In DNA, the CDR3 is TGCGCCACCGCGGGACAGACCTACAATGAGCAGTTCTTC.

In its sample, this clonotype was seen many times. The genes are TRBV28 and TRBJ2-3; D possibly matches TRBD1 or TRBD2 (6 bases each). V was cut by 11 bases and J by 0 bases, with 18 bases left in between. Germline values: CDR1 MDHEN, CDR2 SYDVKM. The CDR3 runs 15 residues. In nucleotides, the CDR3 is TGTGCCGGGATGGGGGGCCGGGCTAGCACAGATACGCAGTATTTT. Translated: CAGMGGRASTDTQYF. The whole variable domain, remainder taken from reference TRBV28 and TRBJ2-3, is DVKVTQSSRYLVKRTGEKVFLECVQDMDHENMFWYRQDPGLGLRLIYFSYDVKMKEKGDIPEGYSVSREKKERFSLILESASTNQTSMYLCAGMGGRASTDTQYFGPGTRLTVL.

This clonotype was seen ten or more times. This chain uses TRBV7-2 with TRBJ2-1; D ambiguous. Germline CDR1 is SGHTA and CDR2 is FQGNSA. This CDR3 is 11 amino acids long. Trimming left V 2 bases short and J 10 bases short, with 6 bases between. CDR3 DNA: TGTGCCAGCAGCTTACTCTCCGAGCAGTTCTTC. As protein: CASSLLSEQFF.

The table lists this clonotype with many counts. The genes are TRBV30 and TRBJ1-6, with 7 bases fitting TRBD1. The germline V gene has CDR1 GTSNPN and CDR2 SVGIG (reference sequence). V dropped 8 bases and J dropped 7; count of bases not matched to a gene: 8. This CDR3 is built from 13 residues. The chain's CDR3 is CAAVTGENSPLHF. DNA of the CDR3: TGTGCCGCGGTAACAGGGGAAAATTCACCCCTCCACTTT.

This clonotype was seen repeatedly, ten times or more. This chain links TRBV4-1 with TRBJ2-3, with 12 bases matching TRBD2. Germline V gives CDR1 MGHRA, CDR2 YSYEKL. The CDR3 totals 16 residues. The ends lost 0 bases at V and 5 bases at J; junction bases unmatched: 3. Written as DNA, the CDR3 is TGCGCCAGCAGCCAAGACCTAGCGGGGGGGCGAGATACGCAGTATTTT. It codes for CASSQDLAGGRDTQYF.

In its sample, this clonotype was seen many times. The chain links TRBV12-5 to TRBJ1-5; 9 nucleotides match TRBD1. The CDR3 is 14 amino acids. V gave up 3 bases and J gave up 5 bases; unmatched junction bases: 2. The germline CDR1 and CDR2 sequences are LGHNT and FRNRAP. CDR3 protein: CASGLGQGHQPQHF. CDR3 coding DNA: TGTGCTAGTGGTTTAGGACAGGGGCATCAGCCCCAGCATTTT.

This chain uses TRBV6-8 with TRBJ2-7, with D tentatively TRBD1 (6 bases). Looked up from germline, CDR1 is MNHGY and CDR2 is SAAAGT. The CDR3 runs to 13 residues. V was clipped by 5 bases and J by 3 bases, with 11 bases between them. CDR3 coding DNA: TGTGCCAGCAGTCGAGAGGGGGACTACGAGCAGTACTTC. Protein: CASSREGDYEQYF.

A word on this clonotype: A read error is the likely source, as a far larger clone sits one nucleotide away. V and J are TRBV2 and TRBJ2-5; D ambiguous. Gene TRBJ2-7 matches the end of the DNA better, so the J call may be wrong. There are 15 residues in the CDR3. The germline V gene encodes CDR1 SNHLY and CDR2 FYNNEI. The DNA for the CDR3 is TGTGCCAGCAGTGAAGCGAAGGGAATCTCCTACGAGCAGTACTTC. Translated, it gives CASSEAKGISYEQYF.

The chain recombines TRBV21-1 with TRBJ2-5; TRBD2 is the table's D call and was not checked against the DNA. TRBV21-1 is designated a pseudogene. CDR3 length: 15 residues. In DNA, the CDR3 is TGTGCCAGCGGCCAAGAGCGGGGGGGCCGGGAGACCCAGTACTTC. Encoded protein: CASGQERGGRETQYF.

This clonotype was counted ten times or more. The chain recombines TRBV5-4 with TRBJ1-2; D remains unclear. This CDR3 region has 12 residues. CDR1 and CDR2 from the germline V gene are SGHNT and YYREEE (reference sequence). The ends were cut back, 3 bases at V and 5 bases at J, with 8 bases in the middle. CDR3 in DNA: TGTGCCAGCAGCTATGAACCATATGGCTACACCTTC. Translated: CASSYEPYGYTF.

The chain combines TRBV5-8 with TRBJ1-5, with D possibly being TRBD1 (5 bases). The V gene lost 7 bases and the J gene lost 4 bases, with 15 bases spanning the gap. This CDR3 spans 14 amino acids. Germline values: CDR1 SGHTS, CDR2 YDEGEE. CDR3 DNA sequence: TGTGCCAGCTTGGAGGGGCGTCTTAATCAGCCCCAGCATTTT. It is translated as CASLEGRLNQPQHF. The variable domain in full, with the rest retrieved from reference TRBV5-8 and TRBJ1-5, is EAGVTQSPTHLIKTRGQQATLRCSPISGHTSVYWYQQALGLGLQFLLWYDEGEERNRGNFPPRFSGRQFPNYSSELNVNALELEDSALYLCASLEGRLNQPQHFGDGTRLSIL.

This clonotype was counted ten times or more. The chain recombines TRBV25-1 with TRBJ1-1; D may be TRBD1 (6 bases). The CDR3 has 15 amino acids. V gave up 8 bases and J gave up 1 base, with 17 bases separating them. Germline V gene data show CDR1 as MGHDK and CDR2 as SYGVNS. The CDR3 sequence: CASGHWGGGNTEAFF. CDR3 nucleotides: TGTGCCAGCGGTCATTGGGGGGGCGGGAACACTGAAGCTTTCTTT.

This clonotype has at least ten counts. The rearrangement uses TRBV6-2 or TRBV6-3 and TRBJ2-3, with TRBD2 matching over 8 bases. Trimming at V came to 2 bases and at J to 4 bases, leaving 11 bases not matched to a gene. The CDR3 totals 17 residues. CDR1 is MNHEY, CDR2 SVGEGT, per germline. The CDR3 region has the DNA TGTGCCAGCAGTTACGATCTACCGGGGGGGTCAGCAGATACGCAGTATTTT. This encodes CASSYDLPGGSADTQYF.

This clonotype was observed at least ten times. The rearrangement joins TRBV18 to TRBJ1-1; TRBD1 matches 8 bases. Germline V gene sequence: CDR1 KGHSH, CDR2 LQKENI. The CDR3 runs to 16 residues. V was clipped by 3 bases and J by 7 bases; unmatched bases: 13. In nucleotides, the CDR3 is TGTGCCAGCTCACCCCGTCTAGGGACAGGTGCCGTTGAAGCTTTCTTT. Protein: CASSPRLGTGAVEAFF.

This clonotype was recorded many times. The genes are TRBV15 and TRBJ2-3; D might be TRBD2 (5 bases). The CDR3 loop spans 15 amino acids. V gave up 5 bases and J gave up 5 bases, with 17 bases separating them. Germline values: CDR1 LNHNV, CDR2 YYDKDF (reference sequence). The DNA for the CDR3 is TGTGCCACCAGCCTGCTACGGGGTTTGGGAGATACGCAGTATTTT. This translates into CATSLLRGLGDTQYF.

This clonotype was counted at least ten times. This chain connects TRBV5-6 to TRBJ2-1; 10 bases match TRBD2. The CDR3 sequence is 19 residues long. Germline lookup yields CDR1 SGHDT and CDR2 YYEEEE. J gave up 8 bases and V 0 bases, and 17 bases lay outside the gene matches. CDR3 sequence: CASSLAPVVSGGAGDEQFF. Here the CDR3 DNA reads TGTGCCAGCAGCTTGGCACCCGTGGTGAGCGGGGGGGCGGGCGATGAGCAGTTCTTC.

This clonotype has at least ten counts. V usage is TRBV29-1 and J usage is TRBJ1-3; 7 nucleotides align to TRBD1. This CDR3 contains 15 residues. CDR1 is SQVTM, CDR2 ANQGSEA, per germline. With V trimmed by 4 bases and J by 0 bases, 6 bases remained unmatched. As DNA, the CDR3 is TGCAGCGTTGGACTCACAGGGGACTCTGGAAACACCATATATTTT. It yields the protein CSVGLTGDSGNTIYF.

This clonotype has ten or more counts. The chain uses TRBV27 and TRBJ2-7; TRBD2 is a possible D gene (6 bases). Germline loops: CDR1 MNHEY, CDR2 SMNVEV (reference sequence). Trimming pared 6 bases from V and 7 bases from J, leaving 22 bases between. The CDR3 runs to 15 residues. The CDR3 spells CASRESGTGEREQYF. In DNA form, the CDR3 reads TGTGCCAGCAGAGAGTCCGGGACGGGGGAGCGGGAGCAGTACTTC.